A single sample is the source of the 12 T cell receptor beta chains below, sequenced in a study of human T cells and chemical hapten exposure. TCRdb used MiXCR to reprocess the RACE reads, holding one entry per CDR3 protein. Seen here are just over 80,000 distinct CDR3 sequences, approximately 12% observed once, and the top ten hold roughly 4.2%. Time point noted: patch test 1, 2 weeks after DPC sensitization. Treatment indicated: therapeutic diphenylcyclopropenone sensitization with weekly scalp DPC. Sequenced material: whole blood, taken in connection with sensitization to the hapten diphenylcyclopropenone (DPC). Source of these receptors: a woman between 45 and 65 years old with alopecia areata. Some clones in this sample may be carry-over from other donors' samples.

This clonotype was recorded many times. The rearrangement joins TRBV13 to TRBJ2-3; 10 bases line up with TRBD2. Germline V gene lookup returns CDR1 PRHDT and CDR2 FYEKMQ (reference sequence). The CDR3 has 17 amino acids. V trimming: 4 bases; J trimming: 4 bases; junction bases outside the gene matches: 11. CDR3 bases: TGTGCCAGCAGCTACGGCCTAGCGGGGGAAGGCGCAGATACGCAGTATTTT. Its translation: CASSYGLAGEGADTQYF.

CDR3 residues: CASRLGDPTGELFF. The CDR3 nucleotides are TGTGCCAGCCGATTGGGGGATCCCACCGGGGAGCTGTTTTTT. The chain uses TRBV7-9 and TRBJ2-2; perhaps D is TRBD1 or TRBD2 (5 bases each). Trimming cost V 8 bases and J 4 bases, with 14 bases left between them. Germline CDR1 SEHNR, CDR2 FQNEAQ (reference sequence). This CDR3 has 14 residues.

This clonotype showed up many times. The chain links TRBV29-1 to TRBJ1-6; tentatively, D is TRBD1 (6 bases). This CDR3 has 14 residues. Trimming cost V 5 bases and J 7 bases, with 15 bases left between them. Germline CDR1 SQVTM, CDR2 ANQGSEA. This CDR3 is CSVQLTGQNSPLHF. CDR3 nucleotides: TGCAGCGTTCAGCTAACAGGGCAAAATTCACCCCTCCACTTT.

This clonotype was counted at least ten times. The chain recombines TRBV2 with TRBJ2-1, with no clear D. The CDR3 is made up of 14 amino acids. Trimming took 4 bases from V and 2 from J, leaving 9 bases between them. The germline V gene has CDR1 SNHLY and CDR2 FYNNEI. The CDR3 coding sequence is TGTGCCAGCAGTGCGAGTCGTCCCTACAATGAGCAGTTCTTC. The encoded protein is CASSASRPYNEQFF.

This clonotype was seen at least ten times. The CDR3, as DNA: TGTGCCAGCAGCGTACAGGGTACTGAAGCTTTCTTT. This gives the protein CASSVQGTEAFF. The V gene is TRBV5-4, the J gene TRBJ1-1; a weak D match, TRBD1 (6 bases). Germline V lookup: CDR1 SGHNT, CDR2 YYREEE (reference sequence). V gave up 4 bases and J gave up 5 bases, with 9 bases separating them. CDR3 length: 12 residues.

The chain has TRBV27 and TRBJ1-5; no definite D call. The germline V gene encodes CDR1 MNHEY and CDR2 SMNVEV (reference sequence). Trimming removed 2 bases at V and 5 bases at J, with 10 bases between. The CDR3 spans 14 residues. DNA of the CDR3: TGTGCCAGCAGTTTAGTAGGGCGACATCAGCCCCAGCATTTT. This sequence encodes CASSLVGRHQPQHF.

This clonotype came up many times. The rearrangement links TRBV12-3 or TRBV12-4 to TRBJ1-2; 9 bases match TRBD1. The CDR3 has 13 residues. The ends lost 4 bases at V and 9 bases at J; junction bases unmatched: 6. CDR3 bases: TGTGCCAGCAGTTCCCGGGACAGGGCCCGCTACACCTTC. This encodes CASSSRDRARYTF.

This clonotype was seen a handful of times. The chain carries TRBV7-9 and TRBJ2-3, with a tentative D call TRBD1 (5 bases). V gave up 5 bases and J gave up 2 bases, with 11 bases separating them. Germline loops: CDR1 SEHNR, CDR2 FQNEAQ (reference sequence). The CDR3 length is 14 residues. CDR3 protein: CASSRRQTTDTQYF. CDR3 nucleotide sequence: TGTGCCAGCAGCCGTCGACAGACCACAGATACGCAGTATTTT. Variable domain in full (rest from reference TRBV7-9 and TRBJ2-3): DTGVSQNPRHKITKRGQNVTFRCDPISEHNRLYWYRQTLGQGPEFLTYFQNEAQLEKSRLLSDRFSAERPKGSFSTLEIQRTEQGDSAMYLCASSRRQTTDTQYFGPGTRLTVL.

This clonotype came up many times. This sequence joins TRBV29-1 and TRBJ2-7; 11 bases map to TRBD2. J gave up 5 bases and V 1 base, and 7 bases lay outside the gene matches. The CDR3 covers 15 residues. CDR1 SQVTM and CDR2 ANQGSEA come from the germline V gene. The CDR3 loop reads CSVEGPSGRFNEQYF. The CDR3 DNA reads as TGCAGCGTTGAAGGGCCTAGCGGGAGGTTCAACGAGCAGTACTTC.

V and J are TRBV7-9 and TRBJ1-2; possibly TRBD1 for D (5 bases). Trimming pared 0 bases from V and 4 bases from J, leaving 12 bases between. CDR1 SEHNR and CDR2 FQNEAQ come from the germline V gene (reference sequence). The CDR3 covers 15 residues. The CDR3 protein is CASSLAGTLTYGYTF. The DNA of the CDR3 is TGTGCCAGCAGCTTAGCTGGGACTCTCACCTATGGCTACACCTTC.

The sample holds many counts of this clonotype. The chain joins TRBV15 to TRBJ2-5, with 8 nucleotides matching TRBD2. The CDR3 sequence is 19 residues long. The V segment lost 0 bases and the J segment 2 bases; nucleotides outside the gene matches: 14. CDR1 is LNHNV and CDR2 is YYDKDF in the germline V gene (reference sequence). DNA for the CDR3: TGTGCCACCAGCAGAGAGCTGAGTCATATAGCGGGAAGACAAGAGACCCAGTACTTC. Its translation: CATSRELSHIAGRQETQYF.

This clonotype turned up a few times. Here the CDR3 DNA reads TGTGCCAGCAGCTTCCGCGGAACCTACAATGAGCAGTTCTTC. Translated: CASSFRGTYNEQFF. The J gene is TRBJ2-1, the V gene TRBV5-5; D ambiguous. From germline, CDR1 is SGHKS and CDR2 YYEKEE (reference sequence). The CDR3 sequence is 14 residues long. The V end lost 2 bases, the J end lost 2 bases, and 8 bases lay between the germline ends. Looking up the rest from reference TRBV5-5 and TRBJ2-1 gives the full variable domain: DAGVTQSPTHLIKTRGQQVTLRCSPISGHKSVSWYQQVLGQGPQFIFQYYEKEERGRGNFPDRFSARQFPNYSSELNVNALLLGDSALYLCASSFRGTYNEQFFGPGTRLTVL.